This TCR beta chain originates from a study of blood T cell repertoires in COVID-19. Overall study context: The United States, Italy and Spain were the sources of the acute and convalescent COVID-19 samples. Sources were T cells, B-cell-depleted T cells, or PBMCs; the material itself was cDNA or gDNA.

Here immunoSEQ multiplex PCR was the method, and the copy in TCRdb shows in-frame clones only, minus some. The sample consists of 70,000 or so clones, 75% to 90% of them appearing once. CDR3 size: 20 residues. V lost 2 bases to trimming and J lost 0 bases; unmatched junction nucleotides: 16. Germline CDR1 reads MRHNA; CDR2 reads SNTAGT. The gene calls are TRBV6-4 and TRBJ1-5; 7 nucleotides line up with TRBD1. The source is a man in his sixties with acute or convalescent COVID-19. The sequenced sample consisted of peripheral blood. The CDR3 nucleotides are TGTGCCAGCAGTGACCAACGGACAGGAGACGAGATTGATAGCAATCAGCCCCAGCATTTT. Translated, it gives CASSDQRTGDEIDSNQPQHF.